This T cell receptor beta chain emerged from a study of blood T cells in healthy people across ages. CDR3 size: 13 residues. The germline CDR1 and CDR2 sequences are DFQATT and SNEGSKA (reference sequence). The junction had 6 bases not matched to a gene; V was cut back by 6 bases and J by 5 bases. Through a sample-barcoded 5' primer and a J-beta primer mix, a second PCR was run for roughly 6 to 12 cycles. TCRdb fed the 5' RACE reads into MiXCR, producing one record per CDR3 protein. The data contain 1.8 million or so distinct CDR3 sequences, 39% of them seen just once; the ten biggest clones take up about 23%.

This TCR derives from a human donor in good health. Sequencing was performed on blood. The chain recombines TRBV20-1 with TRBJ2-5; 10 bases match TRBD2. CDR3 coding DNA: TGCAGTGCGAGCGGGGGGGCCCATGAGACCCAGTACTTC. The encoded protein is CSASGGAHETQYF.